Sequencing of this T cell receptor beta chain was carried out in a study of control samples from healthy donors and cancer patients. Trimming pared 1 base from V and 6 bases from J, leaving 13 bases between. Germline values: CDR1 SGHTA, CDR2 FQGNSA. The CDR3 runs to 15 residues. The table came from immunoSEQ multiplex PCR; TCRdb's copy has only in-frame clones and leaves some out. The table shows around 100,000 clones, with roughly 87% occurring only once. Sequencing was performed on blood. The chain joins TRBV7-2 to TRBJ1-5; D perhaps matches TRBD1 (6 bases). The TCR originated in a woman in her forties or fifties in good health. The CDR3 region is CASSLVVTGGQPQHF. The CDR3 DNA reads TGTGCCAGCAGCTTAGTGGTGACAGGAGGTCAGCCCCAGCATTTT.